This T cell receptor (beta chain) came from a study of shared clonotypes between healthy human individuals. Comments on this clone: Its antigen is still unknown.

Produced via immunoSEQ multiplex PCR; TCRdb's table is partial and in-frame only. Among some 2,000,000 clones listed, 90% to 97% were seen once. Trimming stripped 2 bases from V and 0 bases from J, with 8 bases between. The CDR3 is 14 residues long. Germline CDR1 and CDR2: GTSNPN and SVGIG (reference sequence). Regarding the study as a whole: Tissues were not sampled, only blood, and their repertoires likely differ.

The clonotype comes from a man in his late teens or twenties in good health. The chain has TRBV30 and TRBJ1-5; D gene uncertain. Sample: naive CD4+ T cells sorted from blood. Subset described: CD45RA+ positively selected. The CDR3 loop is CAWSPAGSNQPQHF. The DNA for the CDR3 is TGTGCCTGGAGTCCAGCGGGTAGCAATCAGCCCCAGCATTTT.